This is a list of T cell receptor beta chains from one sample in a study of cytomegalovirus exposure and HLA in healthy donors. Produced via immunoSEQ multiplex PCR; TCRdb's table is partial and in-frame only. Of more than 110,000 clones listed, about 76% are singletons. Sequencing was carried out using PBMCs. Receptors originate from a male donor in good health and CMV-seronegative. The CDR3 runs from the conserved cysteine through the conserved F or W. A D gene is named only where the DNA matches it firmly. Not every row has a clone size; where given, it reads once, few, many or a size class.

TRBD2	TRBV19	TRBJ2-2	NA	TGTGCCAGTAGTATGGGAGGAGCGGGAGGGCCCTTCGGGGAGCTGTTTTTT	CASSMGGAGGPFGELFF
TRBD2	TRBV6-4	TRBJ2-3	few	TGTGCCAGCAGTGACTCACTAGCGGGGGGTCCGGGAGATACGCAGTATTTT	CASSDSLAGGPGDTQYF
NA	TRBV6-1	TRBJ1-3	NA	TGTGCCAGCAGTGGCCTGGGCAGGGTGGCCGACACCATATATTTT	CASSGLGRVADTIYF
NA	TRBV2	TRBJ1-2	NA	TGTGCCAGCAGTGAATCCAGCTATGGCTACACCTTC	CASSESSYGYTF
TRBD2	TRBV27	TRBJ2-5	few	TGTGCCAGCAGACCGACTAGCGGGGGTCAGACCCAGTACTTC	CASRPTSGGQTQYF
NA	TRBV7-6	TRBJ2-1	NA	TGTGCCAGCAGAGTAACCCAGGGTTCTTACAATGAGCAGTTCTTC	CASRVTQGSYNEQFF
TRBD1	TRBV27	TRBJ1-3	NA	TGTGCCAGCAGTCCCCGTGTGGGACAGGGGGCATACACCATATATTTT	CASSPRVGQGAYTIYF
TRBD2	TRBV7-9	TRBJ2-1	NA	TGTGCCAGCAGCTTAGAAGCGGGGTCAAGGAATGAGCAGTTCTTC	CASSLEAGSRNEQFF
NA	TRBV28	TRBJ2-5	NA	TGTGCCAGCAGTTTATTGCGAGGACGGAAGGGAGCAAGGGAGACCCAGTACTTC	CASSLLRGRKGARETQYF
NA	TRBV2	TRBJ1-1	NA	TGTGCCAGCAGGGAGACAGGAATCCTCACTGAAGCTTTCTTT	CASRETGILTEAFF
TRBD1	TRBV5-1	TRBJ1-2	NA	TGCGCCAGCAGCTTAGAGACAGGGTTGAGAGCTAACTATGGCTACACCTTC	CASSLETGLRANYGYTF
NA	TRBV5-4	TRBJ1-4	NA	TGTGCCAGCAGCTTGTGGGCAGGGAAGAATGAAAAACTGGTTTTT	CASSLWAGKNEKLVF
TRBD1	TRBV10-3	TRBJ1-5	NA	TGTGCCATCGGGGGGACAGGCTCTCAGCCCCAGCATTTT	CAIGGTGSQPQHF
NA	TRBV4-1	TRBJ2-3	NA	TGCGCCAGCAGCCAAAATCTGGCAGGGTCATTTATAGATACGCAGTATTTT	CASSQNLAGSFIDTQYF
NA	TRBV5-4	TRBJ2-3	NA	TGTGCCAGCAGACGATCCACAGGGGAGGTTTTTGTAGATACGCAGTATTTT	CASRRSTGEVFVDTQYF
TRBD2	TRBV11-2	TRBJ2-1	NA	TGTGCCAGCAGCTTAGTGGGGCTAGCGGAGAATAATGAGCAGTTCTTC	CASSLVGLAENNEQFF
TRBD1	TRBV25-1	TRBJ2-7	NA	TGTGCCAGCAGTGGACGACAGGGGTTCATCGAGCAGTACTTC	CASSGRQGFIEQYF
TRBD1	TRBV27	TRBJ1-1	NA	TGTGCCAGCAGGTCAGGGGGGAAGGGAACTGAAGCTTTCTTT	CASRSGGKGTEAFF
NA	TRBV23-1	TRBJ2-7	NA	TGCGCCAGCAGTCAATCGCGTGACACAACGAACGACGAGCAGTACTTC	CASSQSRDTTNDEQYF
NA	TRBV11-2	TRBJ1-1	NA	TGTGCCAGCAGGAGGACAGACTTGAACACTGAAGCTTTCTTT	CASRRTDLNTEAFF
NA	TRBV7-3	TRBJ2-3	once	TGTGCCAGCAGCTTAAAAGGGGAAACAGATACGCAGTATTTT	CASSLKGETDTQYF
NA	TRBV28	TRBJ2-5	once	TGTGCCAGCAGCCGAACAGGGGGGGGGCAAGAGACCCAGTACTTC	CASSRTGGGQETQYF
TRBD1	TRBV19	TRBJ1-5	NA	TGTGCCAGTAGTGAAACCGCCGGGACAGTGGGAAATCAGCCCCAGCATTTT	CASSETAGTVGNQPQHF
TRBD2	TRBV7-2	TRBJ2-3	NA	TGTGCCAGCAGCCCCGGGGTAGCGGGGGGGATTTTTAGCACAGATACGCAGTATTTT	CASSPGVAGGIFSTDTQYF
TRBD2	TRBV7-2	TRBJ2-7	NA	TGTGCCAGCAGCTTAGCGGTAGCGGGGGACTACGAGCAGTACTTC	CASSLAVAGDYEQYF
TRBD2	TRBV19	TRBJ2-3	NA	TGTGCCAGTAGTCGGCTAGCGGGAAGCACAGATACGCAGTATTTT	CASSRLAGSTDTQYF
TRBD2	TRBV6-5	TRBJ2-3	NA	TGTGCCAGCAGTTACGGACTAGGAGTAGATACGCAGTATTTT	CASSYGLGVDTQYF
NA	TRBV9	TRBJ2-7	NA	TGTGCCAGCAGCGCCCCCGGACTACCCTACGAGCAGTACTTC	CASSAPGLPYEQYF
NA	TRBV4-2	TRBJ2-7	NA	TGTGCCAGCAGCCAATCTAGCTTCTACGAGCAGTACTTC	CASSQSSFYEQYF
NA	TRBV21-1	TRBJ2-7	NA	TGTGCCAGCAGCAAAGCGCTTTCGGGTGATCCCTCCGAGCAGTACTTC	CASSKALSGDPSEQYF
TRBD1	TRBV6-4	TRBJ2-1	NA	TGTGCCAGCAGTGACTCGGCGGGACAGGGGGCGAATGAGCAGTTCTTC	CASSDSAGQGANEQFF
TRBD1	TRBV29-1	TRBJ2-7	NA	TGCAGCGTCCACCGACAGGGCGCCTACGAGCAGTACTTC	CSVHRQGAYEQYF
NA	TRBV6-5	TRBJ2-3	NA	TGTGCCAGCAGTTACTCGAAGACAGCAGATACGCAGTATTTT	CASSYSKTADTQYF
TRBD1	TRBV7-9	TRBJ1-2	NA	TGTGCCAGCAGCCCGAAGACAGGGGACTATGGCTACACCTTC	CASSPKTGDYGYTF
NA	TRBV6-5	TRBJ2-7	NA	TGTGCCAGCAGTTACTCTTCAGGGTTATACGAGCAGTACTTC	CASSYSSGLYEQYF
TRBD2	TRBV12-5	TRBJ2-7	NA	TGTGCTACCAAGACCGAGGGACTAGCGGTATCCGAGCAGTACTTC	CATKTEGLAVSEQYF
NA	TRBV27	TRBJ2-1	NA	TGTGCCAGCAGTTTAATCGGGGATGAGCAGTTCTTC	CASSLIGDEQFF
TRBD1	TRBV5-4	TRBJ2-7	NA	TGTGCCAGCAGCCCCCGACAGGGAAGGAGCTCCTACGAGCAGTACTTC	CASSPRQGRSSYEQYF
TRBD1	TRBV19	TRBJ1-1	NA	TGTGCCAGTATGGGCAGGGGGTGGGGCACTGAAGCTTTCTTT	CASMGRGWGTEAFF
TRBD2	TRBV9	TRBJ2-1	NA	TGTGCCAGCAGCGTACAAGGATTAGCGGGATACAATGAGCAGTTCTTC	CASSVQGLAGYNEQFF
NA	TRBV18	TRBJ1-5	NA	TGTGCCAGCTCGTACTACAACCAGCCCCAGCATTTT	CASSYYNQPQHF
TRBD1	TRBV4-1	TRBJ2-3	NA	TGCGCCAGCAGCCAGCCCCAGACAGGGGGCACAGATACGCAGTATTTT	CASSQPQTGGTDTQYF
NA	TRBV30	TRBJ2-1	NA	TGTGCCTGGAGTGTAGGGGGTGACAATGAGCAGTTCTTC	CAWSVGGDNEQFF
NA	TRBV21-1	TRBJ1-5	NA	TGTGCCAGCAGCAACTGGAACCCCGCGGAGGGGTCAGATCAGCCCCAGCATTTT	CASSNWNPAEGSDQPQHF